What follows is one T cell receptor (beta chain) and its context. TCRdb keeps only in-frame clones here, not all; method: immunoSEQ multiplex PCR. Of approximately 120,000 clones in the sample, about 91% were seen once. The record originates from a study of siplizumab effects on memory and regulatory T cells. V was shortened by 4 bases and J by 1 base, with 13 bases between the two germline ends. This CDR3 contains 16 residues. Germline V CDR1 and CDR2: MNHEY, SVGAGI. The V call is TRBV6-5, the J call TRBJ2-2; tentatively, D is TRBD1 or TRBD2 (5 bases each). The sequencing input was Tregs sorted from blood. The TCR comes from a human donor in good health. The CDR3 region is CASSSPGPWNTGELFF. DNA for the CDR3: TGTGCCAGCAGTTCCCCGGGACCCTGGAACACCGGGGAGCTGTTTTTT.